The 7 T cell receptor beta chains in this list originate from one sample, sequenced in a study of early T cells in non-severe SARS-CoV-2 infection. TCRdb analysed the 5' RACE reads with MiXCR anew, one entry per CDR3 protein. The sample records some 80,000 distinct CDR3 sequences, over 9.5% being singletons. The sequenced sample was whole blood, obtained at baseline. These TCRs come from an adult who was a healthcare worker with PCR-confirmed SARS-CoV-2 infection or an uninfected control (not recorded which).

This clonotype was seen at least ten times. This chain links TRBV12-3 or TRBV12-4 with TRBJ2-1; 14 nucleotides line up with TRBD2. This CDR3 comprises 14 residues. V lost 4 bases to trimming and J lost 9 bases; unmatched junction nucleotides: 2. CDR3 amino acids: CASSSGLAGVEQFF. CDR3 DNA: TGTGCCAGCAGTTCGGGACTAGCGGGAGTTGAGCAGTTCTTC.

A remark on this clonotype: One base away lies a much larger clone, so this may be a sequencing read error. This chain links TRBV25-1 with TRBJ2-5, with 9 positions matching TRBD1. This CDR3 spans 15 amino acids. CDR1 and CDR2 from the germline V gene are MGHDK and SYGVNS. CDR3 sequence (DNA): TGTGCCAGCCCCTGGGACAGGGCTCCCCAAGAGGCCCAGTACTTC. It is translated as CASPWDRAPQEAQYF.

This clonotype has only a few counts. V and J are TRBV7-9 and TRBJ2-1, with TRBD2 matching over 9 bases. Germline-derived CDR1 and CDR2 are SEHNR and FQNEAQ (reference sequence). The CDR3 covers 20 residues. J was trimmed by 4 bases and V by 5 bases; bases with no gene match: 21. The CDR3 region is CASSGGTSSESPVYYNEQFF. CDR3 bases: TGTGCCAGCAGCGGGGGGACTAGCTCTGAGTCCCCCGTATATTACAATGAGCAGTTCTTC. Combining the CDR3 with reference TRBV7-9 and TRBJ2-1 gives the whole variable domain DTGVSQNPRHKITKRGQNVTFRCDPISEHNRLYWYRQTLGQGPEFLTYFQNEAQLEKSRLLSDRFSAERPKGSFSTLEIQRTEQGDSAMYLCASSGGTSSESPVYYNEQFFGPGTRLTVL.

This clonotype has a handful of counts. The chain combines TRBV27 with TRBJ2-2, with 9 bases lining up with TRBD1. The CDR3 has 12 amino acids. CDR1 MNHEY and CDR2 SMNVEV come from the germline V gene (reference sequence). V gave up 5 bases and J gave up 14 bases; unmatched junction bases: 6. In DNA form, the CDR3 reads TGTGCCAGCAGTAGCGGGACAGGGCATCTGTTTTTT. This translates into CASSSGTGHLFF.

This clonotype has just a few counts. The CDR3 nucleotides are TGTGCCAGCAGCCCCGGACAGATCCCCTCCTATGGCTACACCTTC. Translated, it gives CASSPGQIPSYGYTF. This chain links TRBV3-1 with TRBJ1-2, with D possibly TRBD1 on 6 matching bases. V gave up 4 bases and J gave up 4 bases, with 16 bases separating them. In germline, CDR1 is LGHDT, CDR2 YNNKEL (reference sequence). The CDR3 is made up of 15 amino acids.

This chain uses TRBV7-9 with TRBJ1-2; D is uncertain. The germline V gene has CDR1 SEHNR and CDR2 FQNEAQ (reference sequence). Trimming removed 5 bases at V and 4 bases at J, with 14 bases between. This CDR3 has 14 residues. The chain's CDR3 is CASSPAPLIYGYTF. The CDR3 DNA sequence: TGTGCCAGCAGCCCAGCCCCACTTATCTATGGCTACACCTTC.

This clonotype was seen only a few times. V usage is TRBV28 and J usage is TRBJ2-1, with 7 bases aligning to TRBD2. V was pared by 4 bases and J by 6 bases, with 12 bases of the junction left unmatched. Germline assignment: CDR1 MDHEN and CDR2 SYDVKM. The CDR3 runs 16 residues. The CDR3 nucleotides are TGTGCCAGCAGTTCACCACGGGACTACTCAGGCAATGAGCAGTTCTTC. Protein: CASSSPRDYSGNEQFF.